What follows describes a single TCR beta chain. What it binds is unknown. The protocol was immunoSEQ multiplex PCR, while the TCRdb copy is restricted to in-frame clones and leaves out a portion. Of 250,000 to 350,000 clones listed, approximately 91% are singletons. The sample belongs to a study of cytomegalovirus exposure and HLA in healthy donors. Germline V gene data show CDR1 as MNHNY and CDR2 as SVGAGI (reference sequence). V was clipped by 6 bases and J by 3 bases; unmatched bases: 9. This CDR3 spans 15 amino acids. Study observations and caveats: In vitro work confirmed that a few CMV-associated chains recognize CMV antigens. Accounts indicate the classifier identified cytomegalovirus status with strong specificity and sensitivity.

The sequenced sample was PBMCs. The clonotype comes from a young man in good health and CMV-seronegative. The chain links TRBV6-6 to TRBJ1-1, with TRBD1 matching 8 bases. The CDR3 DNA is TGTGCCAGCAGCTCGAGGACAGGGAAGTACACTGAAGCTTTCTTT. It yields the protein CASSSRTGKYTEAFF.